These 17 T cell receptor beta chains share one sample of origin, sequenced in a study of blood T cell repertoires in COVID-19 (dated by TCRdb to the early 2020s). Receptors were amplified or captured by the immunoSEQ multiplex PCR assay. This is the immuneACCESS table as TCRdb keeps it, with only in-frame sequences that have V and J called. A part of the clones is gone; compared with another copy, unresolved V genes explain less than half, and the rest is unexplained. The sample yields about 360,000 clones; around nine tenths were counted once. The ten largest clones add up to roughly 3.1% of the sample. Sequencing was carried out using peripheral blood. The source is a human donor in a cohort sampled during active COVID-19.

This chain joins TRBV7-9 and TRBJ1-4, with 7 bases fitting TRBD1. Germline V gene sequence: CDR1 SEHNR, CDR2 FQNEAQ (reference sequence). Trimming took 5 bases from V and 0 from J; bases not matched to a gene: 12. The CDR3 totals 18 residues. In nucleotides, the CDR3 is TGTGCCAGCAGCACTAGGAGTTGGCAGGGGGCAACTAATGAAAAACTGTTTTTT. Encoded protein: CASSTRSWQGATNEKLFF.

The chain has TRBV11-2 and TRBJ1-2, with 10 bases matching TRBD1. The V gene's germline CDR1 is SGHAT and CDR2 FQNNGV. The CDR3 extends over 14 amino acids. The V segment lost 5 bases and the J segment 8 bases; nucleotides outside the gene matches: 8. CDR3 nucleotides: TGTGCCAGCAGCACAGGACAGGGGGTAGGAGGCTACACCTTC. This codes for CASSTGQGVGGYTF.

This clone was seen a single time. The CDR3 DNA reads TGTGCCAGCAGTTTGGGGGGGCGTAAGAAAGGGGACACTGAAGCTTTCTTT. It yields the protein CASSLGGRKKGDTEAFF. V is TRBV27 and J is TRBJ1-1, with D maybe TRBD1 (6 bases). V lost 3 bases to trimming and J lost 3 bases, with 20 bases between them. Germline V lookup: CDR1 MNHEY, CDR2 SMNVEV (reference sequence). This CDR3 comprises 17 residues.

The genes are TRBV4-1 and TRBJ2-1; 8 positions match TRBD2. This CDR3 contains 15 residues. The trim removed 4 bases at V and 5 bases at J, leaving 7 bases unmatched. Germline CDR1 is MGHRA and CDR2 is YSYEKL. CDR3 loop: CASSLTSGYNNEQFF. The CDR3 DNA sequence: TGCGCCAGCAGCCTTACTAGCGGCTATAACAATGAGCAGTTCTTC.

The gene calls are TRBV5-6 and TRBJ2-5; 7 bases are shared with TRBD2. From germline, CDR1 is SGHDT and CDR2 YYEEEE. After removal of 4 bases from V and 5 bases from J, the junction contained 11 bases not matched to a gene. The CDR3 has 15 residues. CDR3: CASSKRGGVVETQYF. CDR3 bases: TGTGCCAGCAGCAAAAGGGGAGGGGTGGTTGAGACCCAGTACTTC.

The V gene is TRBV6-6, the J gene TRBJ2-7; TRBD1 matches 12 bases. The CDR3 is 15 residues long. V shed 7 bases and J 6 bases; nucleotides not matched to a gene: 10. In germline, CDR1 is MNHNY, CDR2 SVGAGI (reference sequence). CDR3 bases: TGTGCCAGCACCTTCATGGGACAGGGGGCCCTCGAGCAGTACTTC. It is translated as CASTFMGQGALEQYF.

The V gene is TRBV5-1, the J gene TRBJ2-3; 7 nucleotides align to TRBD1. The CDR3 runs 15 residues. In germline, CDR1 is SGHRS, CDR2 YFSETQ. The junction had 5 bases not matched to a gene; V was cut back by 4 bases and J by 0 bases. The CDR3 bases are TGCGCCAGCAGCATCGACAGGGCGAGCACAGATACGCAGTATTTT. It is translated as CASSIDRASTDTQYF.

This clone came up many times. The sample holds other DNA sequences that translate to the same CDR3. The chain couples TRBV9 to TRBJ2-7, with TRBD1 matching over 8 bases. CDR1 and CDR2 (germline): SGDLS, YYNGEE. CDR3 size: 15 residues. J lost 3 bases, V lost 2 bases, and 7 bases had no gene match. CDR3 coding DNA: TGTGCCAGCAGCGTCGGACAGGGAGCCTACTACGAGCAGTACTTC. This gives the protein CASSVGQGAYYEQYF.

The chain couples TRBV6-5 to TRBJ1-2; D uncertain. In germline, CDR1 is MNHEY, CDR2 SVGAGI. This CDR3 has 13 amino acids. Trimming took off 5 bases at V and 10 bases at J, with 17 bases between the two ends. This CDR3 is CASSPLRQSHYTF. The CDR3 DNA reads TGTGCCAGCAGTCCCCTCAGACAATCACACTACACCTTC.

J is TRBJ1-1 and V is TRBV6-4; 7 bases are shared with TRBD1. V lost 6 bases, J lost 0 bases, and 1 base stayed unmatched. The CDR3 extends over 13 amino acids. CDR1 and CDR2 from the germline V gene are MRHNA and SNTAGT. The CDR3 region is CASRQGLNTEAFF. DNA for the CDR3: TGTGCCAGCAGACAGGGGCTGAACACTGAAGCTTTCTTT.

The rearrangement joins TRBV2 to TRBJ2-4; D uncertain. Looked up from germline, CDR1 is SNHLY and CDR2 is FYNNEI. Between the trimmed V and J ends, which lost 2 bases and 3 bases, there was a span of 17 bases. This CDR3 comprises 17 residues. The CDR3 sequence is CASSELPVQLGKNIQYF. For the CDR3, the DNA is TGTGCCAGCAGTGAACTTCCCGTACAGTTGGGCAAAAACATTCAGTACTTC.

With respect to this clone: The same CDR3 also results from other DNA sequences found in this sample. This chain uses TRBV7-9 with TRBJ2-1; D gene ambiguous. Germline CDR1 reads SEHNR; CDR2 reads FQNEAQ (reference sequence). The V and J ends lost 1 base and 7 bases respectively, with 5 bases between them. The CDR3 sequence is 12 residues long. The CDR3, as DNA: TGTGCCAGCAGCTTAGGGAGAAATGAGCAGTTCTTC. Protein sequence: CASSLGRNEQFF.

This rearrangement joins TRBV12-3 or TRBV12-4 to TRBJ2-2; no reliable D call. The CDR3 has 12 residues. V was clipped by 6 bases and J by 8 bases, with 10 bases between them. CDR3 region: CASRPPKGELFF. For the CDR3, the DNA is TGTGCCAGCAGACCTCCTAAAGGGGAGCTGTTTTTT.

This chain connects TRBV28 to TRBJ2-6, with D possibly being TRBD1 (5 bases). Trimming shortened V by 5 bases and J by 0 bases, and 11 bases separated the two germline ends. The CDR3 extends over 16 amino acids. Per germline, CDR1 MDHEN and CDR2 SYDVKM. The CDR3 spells CASSPRQISGANVLTF. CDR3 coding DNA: TGTGCCAGCAGTCCGAGACAGATCTCTGGGGCCAACGTCCTGACTTTC.

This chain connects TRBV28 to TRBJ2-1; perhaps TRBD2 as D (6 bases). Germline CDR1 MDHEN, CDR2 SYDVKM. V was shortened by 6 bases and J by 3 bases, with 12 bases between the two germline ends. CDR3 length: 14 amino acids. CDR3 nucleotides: TGTGCCAGCAGCGAGGGCGGGAACTACAATGAGCAGTTCTTC. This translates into CASSEGGNYNEQFF. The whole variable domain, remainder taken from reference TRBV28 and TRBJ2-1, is DVKVTQSSRYLVKRTGEKVFLECVQDMDHENMFWYRQDPGLGLRLIYFSYDVKMKEKGDIPEGYSVSREKKERFSLILESASTNQTSMYLCASSEGGNYNEQFFGPGTRLTVL.

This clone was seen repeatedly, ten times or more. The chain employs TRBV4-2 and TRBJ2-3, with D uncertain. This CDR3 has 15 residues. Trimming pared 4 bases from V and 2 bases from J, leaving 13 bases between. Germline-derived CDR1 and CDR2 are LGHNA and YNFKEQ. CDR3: CASSRLEEHTDTQYF. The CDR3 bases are TGTGCCAGCAGCCGGCTAGAGGAACACACAGATACGCAGTATTTT.

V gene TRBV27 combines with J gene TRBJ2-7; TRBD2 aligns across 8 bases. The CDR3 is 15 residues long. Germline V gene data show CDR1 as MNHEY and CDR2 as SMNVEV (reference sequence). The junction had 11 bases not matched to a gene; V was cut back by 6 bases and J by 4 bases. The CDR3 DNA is TGTGCCAGCAGACCCCTAGCGGGCCGTCCATACGAGCAGTACTTC. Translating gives CASRPLAGRPYEQYF.